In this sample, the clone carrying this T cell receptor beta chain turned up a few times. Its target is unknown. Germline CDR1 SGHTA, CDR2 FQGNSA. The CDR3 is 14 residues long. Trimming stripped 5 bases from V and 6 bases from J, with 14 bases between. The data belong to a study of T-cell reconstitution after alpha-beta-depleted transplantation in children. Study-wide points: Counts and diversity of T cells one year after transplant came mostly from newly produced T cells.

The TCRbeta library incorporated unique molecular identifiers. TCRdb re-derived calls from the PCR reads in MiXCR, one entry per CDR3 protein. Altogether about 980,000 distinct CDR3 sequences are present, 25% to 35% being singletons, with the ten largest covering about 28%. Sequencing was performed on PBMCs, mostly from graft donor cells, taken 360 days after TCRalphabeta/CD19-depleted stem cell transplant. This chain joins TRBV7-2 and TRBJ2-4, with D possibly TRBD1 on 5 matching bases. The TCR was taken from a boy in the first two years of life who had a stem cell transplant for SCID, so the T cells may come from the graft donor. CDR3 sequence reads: CASSTRFQGNIQYF. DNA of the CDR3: TGTGCCAGCAGCACCAGATTCCAGGGAAACATTCAGTACTTC.